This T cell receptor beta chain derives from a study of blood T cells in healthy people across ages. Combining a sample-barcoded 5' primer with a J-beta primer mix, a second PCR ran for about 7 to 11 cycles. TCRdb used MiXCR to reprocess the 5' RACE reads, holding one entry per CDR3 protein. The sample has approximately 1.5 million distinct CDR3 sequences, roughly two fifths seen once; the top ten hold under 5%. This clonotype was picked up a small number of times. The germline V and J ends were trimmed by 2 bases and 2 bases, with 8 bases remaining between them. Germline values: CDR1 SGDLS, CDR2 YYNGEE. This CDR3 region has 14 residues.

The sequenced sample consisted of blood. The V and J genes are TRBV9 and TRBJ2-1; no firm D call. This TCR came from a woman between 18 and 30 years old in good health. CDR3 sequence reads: CASSVVVTYNEQFF. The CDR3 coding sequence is TGTGCCAGCAGCGTTGTAGTCACCTACAATGAGCAGTTCTTC.